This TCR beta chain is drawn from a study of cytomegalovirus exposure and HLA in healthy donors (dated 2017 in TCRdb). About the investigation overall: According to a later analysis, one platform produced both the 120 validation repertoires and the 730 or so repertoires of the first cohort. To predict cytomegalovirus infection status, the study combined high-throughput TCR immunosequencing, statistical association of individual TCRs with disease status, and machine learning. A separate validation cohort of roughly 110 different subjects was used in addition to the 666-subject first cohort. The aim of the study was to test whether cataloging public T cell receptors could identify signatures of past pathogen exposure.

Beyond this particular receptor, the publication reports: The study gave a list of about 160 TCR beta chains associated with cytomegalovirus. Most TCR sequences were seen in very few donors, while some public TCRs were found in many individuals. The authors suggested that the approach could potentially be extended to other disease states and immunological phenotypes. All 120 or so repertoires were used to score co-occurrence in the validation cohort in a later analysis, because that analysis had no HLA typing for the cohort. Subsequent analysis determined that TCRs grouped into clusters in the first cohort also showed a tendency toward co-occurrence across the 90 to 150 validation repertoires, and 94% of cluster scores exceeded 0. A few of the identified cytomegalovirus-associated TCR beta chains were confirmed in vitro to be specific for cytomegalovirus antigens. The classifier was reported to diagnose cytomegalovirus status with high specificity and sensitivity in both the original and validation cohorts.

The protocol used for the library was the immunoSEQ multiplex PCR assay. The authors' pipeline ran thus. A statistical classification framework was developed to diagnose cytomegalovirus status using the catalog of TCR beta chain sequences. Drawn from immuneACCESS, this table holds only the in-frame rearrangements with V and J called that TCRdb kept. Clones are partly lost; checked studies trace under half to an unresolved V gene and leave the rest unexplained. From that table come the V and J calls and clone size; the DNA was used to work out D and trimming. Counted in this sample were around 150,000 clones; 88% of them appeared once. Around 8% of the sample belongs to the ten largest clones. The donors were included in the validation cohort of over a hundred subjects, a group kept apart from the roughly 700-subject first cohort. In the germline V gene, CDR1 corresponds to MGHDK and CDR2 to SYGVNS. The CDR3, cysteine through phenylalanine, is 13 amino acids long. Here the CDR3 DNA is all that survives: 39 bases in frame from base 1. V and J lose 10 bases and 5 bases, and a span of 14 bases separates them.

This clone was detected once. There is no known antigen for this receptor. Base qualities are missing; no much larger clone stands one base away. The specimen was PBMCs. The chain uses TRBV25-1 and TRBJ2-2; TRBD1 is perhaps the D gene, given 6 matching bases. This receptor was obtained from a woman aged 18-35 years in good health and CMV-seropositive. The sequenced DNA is TGTGCCATTCAAACCGGGACAACCGGGGAGCTGTTTTTT. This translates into CAIQTGTTGELFF.